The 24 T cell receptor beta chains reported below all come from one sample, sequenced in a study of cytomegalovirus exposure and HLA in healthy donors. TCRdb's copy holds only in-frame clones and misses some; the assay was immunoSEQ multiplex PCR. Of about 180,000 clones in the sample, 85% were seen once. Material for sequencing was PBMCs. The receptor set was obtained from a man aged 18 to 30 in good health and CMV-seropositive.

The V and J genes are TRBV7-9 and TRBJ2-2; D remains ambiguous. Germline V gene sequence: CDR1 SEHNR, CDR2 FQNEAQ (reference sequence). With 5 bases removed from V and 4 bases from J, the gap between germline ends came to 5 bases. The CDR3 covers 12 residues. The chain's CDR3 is CASSRGTGELFF. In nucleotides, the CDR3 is TGTGCCAGCAGCCGAGGCACCGGGGAGCTGTTTTTT.

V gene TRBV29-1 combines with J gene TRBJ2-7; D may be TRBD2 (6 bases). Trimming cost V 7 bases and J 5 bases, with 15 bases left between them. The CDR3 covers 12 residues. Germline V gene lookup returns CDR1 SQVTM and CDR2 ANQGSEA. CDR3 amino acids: CSAGLAGDEQYF. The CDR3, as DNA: TGCAGCGCGGGACTTGCTGGGGACGAGCAGTACTTC.

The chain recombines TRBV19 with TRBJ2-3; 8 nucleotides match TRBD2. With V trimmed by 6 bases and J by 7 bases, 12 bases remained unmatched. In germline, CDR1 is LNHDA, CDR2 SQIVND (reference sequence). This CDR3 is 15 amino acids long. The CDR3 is CASRPGASGLNTQYF. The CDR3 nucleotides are TGTGCCAGTAGACCAGGGGCTAGCGGGCTTAATACGCAGTATTTT. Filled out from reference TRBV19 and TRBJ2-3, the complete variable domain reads DGGITQSPKYLFRKEGQNVTLSCEQNLNHDAMYWYRQDPGQGLRLIYYSQIVNDFQKGDIAEGYSVSREKKESFPLTVTSAQKNPTAFYLCASRPGASGLNTQYFGPGTRLTVL.

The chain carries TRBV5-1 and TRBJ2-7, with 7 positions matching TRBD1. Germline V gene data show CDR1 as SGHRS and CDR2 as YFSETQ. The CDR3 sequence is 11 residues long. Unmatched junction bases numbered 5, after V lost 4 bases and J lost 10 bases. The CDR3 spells CASSQGQHQYF. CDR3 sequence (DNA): TGCGCCAGCAGCCAGGGACAGCATCAGTACTTC.

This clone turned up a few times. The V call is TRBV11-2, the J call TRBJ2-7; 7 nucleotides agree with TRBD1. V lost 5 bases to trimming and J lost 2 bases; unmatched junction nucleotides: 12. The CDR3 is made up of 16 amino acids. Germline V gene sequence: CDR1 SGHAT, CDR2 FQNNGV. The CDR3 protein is CASSAIRDSEAYEQYF. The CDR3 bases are TGTGCCAGCAGCGCAATCCGGGACAGCGAGGCCTACGAGCAGTACTTC.

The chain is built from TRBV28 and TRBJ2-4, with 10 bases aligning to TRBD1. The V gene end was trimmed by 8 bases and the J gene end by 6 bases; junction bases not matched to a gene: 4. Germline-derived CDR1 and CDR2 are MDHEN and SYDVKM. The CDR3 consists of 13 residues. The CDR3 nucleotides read TGTGCCAGCCGGAGGACAGGGGGAAACATTCAGTACTTC. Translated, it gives CASRRTGGNIQYF.

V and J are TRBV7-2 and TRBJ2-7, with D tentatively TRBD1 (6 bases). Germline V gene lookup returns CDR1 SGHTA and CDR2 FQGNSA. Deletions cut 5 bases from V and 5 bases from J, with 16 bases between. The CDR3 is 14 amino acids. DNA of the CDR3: TGTGCCAGCAGCCGGGCCAGGGGACAAGACGAGCAGTACTTC. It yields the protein CASSRARGQDEQYF.

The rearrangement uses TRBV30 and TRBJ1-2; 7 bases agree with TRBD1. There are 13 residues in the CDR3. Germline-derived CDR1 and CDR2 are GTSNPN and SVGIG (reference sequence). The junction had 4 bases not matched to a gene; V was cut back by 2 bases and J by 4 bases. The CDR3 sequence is CAWSPGQPYGYTF. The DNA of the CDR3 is TGTGCCTGGAGTCCGGGACAGCCCTATGGCTACACCTTC.

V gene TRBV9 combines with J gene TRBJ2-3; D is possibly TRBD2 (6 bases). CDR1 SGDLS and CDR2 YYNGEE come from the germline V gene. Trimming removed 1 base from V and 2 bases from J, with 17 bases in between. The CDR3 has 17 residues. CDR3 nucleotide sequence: TGTGCCAGCAGCGTATTCGGAAGGGACTCATTCACAGATACGCAGTATTTT. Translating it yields CASSVFGRDSFTDTQYF.

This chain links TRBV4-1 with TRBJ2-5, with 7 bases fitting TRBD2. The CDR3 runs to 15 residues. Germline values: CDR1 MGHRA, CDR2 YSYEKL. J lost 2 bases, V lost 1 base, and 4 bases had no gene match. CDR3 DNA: TGCGCCAGCAGCCAAGGGCTAGCGGATCAAGAGACCCAGTACTTC. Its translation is CASSQGLADQETQYF.

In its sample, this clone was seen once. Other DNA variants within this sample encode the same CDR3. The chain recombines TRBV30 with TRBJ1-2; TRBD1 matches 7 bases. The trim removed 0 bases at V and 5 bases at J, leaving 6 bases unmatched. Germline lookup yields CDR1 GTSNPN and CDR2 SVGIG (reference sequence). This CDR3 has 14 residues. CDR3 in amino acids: CAWSVQGGTYGYTF. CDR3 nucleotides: TGTGCCTGGAGTGTCCAGGGGGGCACATATGGCTACACCTTC.

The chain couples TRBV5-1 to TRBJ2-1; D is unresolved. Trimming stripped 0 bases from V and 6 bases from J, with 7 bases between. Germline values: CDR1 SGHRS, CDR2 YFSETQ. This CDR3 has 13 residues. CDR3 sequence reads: CASSLDPTNEQFF. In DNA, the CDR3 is TGCGCCAGCAGCTTGGACCCTACCAATGAGCAGTTCTTC.

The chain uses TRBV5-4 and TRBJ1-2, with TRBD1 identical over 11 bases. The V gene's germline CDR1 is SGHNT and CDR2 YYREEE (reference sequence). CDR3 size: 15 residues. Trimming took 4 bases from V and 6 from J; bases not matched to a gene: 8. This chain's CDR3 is CASSVGQGARDGYTF. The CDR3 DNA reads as TGTGCCAGCAGCGTCGGACAGGGGGCGCGAGATGGCTACACCTTC.

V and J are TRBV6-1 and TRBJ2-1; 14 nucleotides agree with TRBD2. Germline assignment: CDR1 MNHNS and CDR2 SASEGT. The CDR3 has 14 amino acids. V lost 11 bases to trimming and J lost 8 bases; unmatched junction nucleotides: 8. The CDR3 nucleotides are TGTGCCTGCCGCTCGGGACTAGCGGGAGATGAGCAGTTCTTC. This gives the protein CACRSGLAGDEQFF.

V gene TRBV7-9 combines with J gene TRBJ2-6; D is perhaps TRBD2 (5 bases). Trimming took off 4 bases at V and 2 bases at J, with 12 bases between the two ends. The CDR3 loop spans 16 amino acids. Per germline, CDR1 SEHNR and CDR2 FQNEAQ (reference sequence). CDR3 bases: TGTGCCAGCAGCTCCCCCCGGGATGCTGGGGCCAACGTCCTGACTTTC. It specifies CASSSPRDAGANVLTF.

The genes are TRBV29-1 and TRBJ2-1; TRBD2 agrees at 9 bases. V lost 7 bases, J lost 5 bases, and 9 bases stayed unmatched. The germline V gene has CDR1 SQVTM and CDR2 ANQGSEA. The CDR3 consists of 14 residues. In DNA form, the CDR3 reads TGCAGCGCTAGAAGACTAGCGGCGAACAATGAGCAGTTCTTC. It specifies CSARRLAANNEQFF.

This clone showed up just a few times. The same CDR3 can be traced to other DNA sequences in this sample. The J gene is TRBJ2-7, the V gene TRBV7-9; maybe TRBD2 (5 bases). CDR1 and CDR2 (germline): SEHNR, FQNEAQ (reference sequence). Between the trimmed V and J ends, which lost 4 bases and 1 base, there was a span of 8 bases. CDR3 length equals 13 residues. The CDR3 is CASSSGDSYEQYF. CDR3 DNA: TGTGCCAGCAGCTCCGGGGATTCCTACGAGCAGTACTTC. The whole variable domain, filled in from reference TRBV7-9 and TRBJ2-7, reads DTGVSQNPRHKITKRGQNVTFRCDPISEHNRLYWYRQTLGQGPEFLTYFQNEAQLEKSRLLSDRFSAERPKGSFSTLEIQRTEQGDSAMYLCASSSGDSYEQYFGPGTRLTVT.

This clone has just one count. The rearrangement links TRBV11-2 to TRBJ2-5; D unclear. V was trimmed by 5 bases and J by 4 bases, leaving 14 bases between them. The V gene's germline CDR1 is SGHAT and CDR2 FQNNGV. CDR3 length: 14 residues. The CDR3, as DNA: TGTGCCAGCAGCCCACTCTCCATCGGAGAGACCCAGTACTTC. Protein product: CASSPLSIGETQYF.

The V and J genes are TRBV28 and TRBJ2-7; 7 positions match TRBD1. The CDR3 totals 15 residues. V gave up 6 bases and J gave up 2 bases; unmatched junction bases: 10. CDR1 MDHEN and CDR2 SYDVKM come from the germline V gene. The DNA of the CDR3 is TGTGCCAGCAGGTCAGGGGCAGGGGGTACCTACGAGCAGTACTTC. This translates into CASRSGAGGTYEQYF.

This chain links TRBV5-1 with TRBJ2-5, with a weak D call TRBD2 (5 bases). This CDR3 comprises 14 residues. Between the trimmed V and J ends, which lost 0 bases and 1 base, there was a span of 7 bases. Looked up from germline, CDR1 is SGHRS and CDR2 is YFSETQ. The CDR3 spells CASSLGGSQETQYF. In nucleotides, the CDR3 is TGCGCCAGCAGCTTGGGAGGGTCCCAAGAGACCCAGTACTTC.

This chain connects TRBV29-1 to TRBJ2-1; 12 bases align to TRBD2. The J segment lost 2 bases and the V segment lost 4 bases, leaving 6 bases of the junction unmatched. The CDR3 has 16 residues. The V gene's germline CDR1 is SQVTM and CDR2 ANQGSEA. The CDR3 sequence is CSVGATSGGTYNEQFF. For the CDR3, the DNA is TGCAGCGTTGGCGCGACTAGCGGGGGCACCTACAATGAGCAGTTCTTC.

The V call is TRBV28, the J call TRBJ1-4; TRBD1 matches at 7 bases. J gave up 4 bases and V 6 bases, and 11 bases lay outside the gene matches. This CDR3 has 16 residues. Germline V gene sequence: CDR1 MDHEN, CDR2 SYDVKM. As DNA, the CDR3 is TGTGCCAGCAGCCCCCGGAGGGGGCGGCGTAATGAAAAACTGTTTTTT. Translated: CASSPRRGRRNEKLFF.

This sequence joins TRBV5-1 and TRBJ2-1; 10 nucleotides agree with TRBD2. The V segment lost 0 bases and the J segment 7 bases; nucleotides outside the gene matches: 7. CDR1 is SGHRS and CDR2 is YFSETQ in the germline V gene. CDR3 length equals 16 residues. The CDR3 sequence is CASSLGVAGGRNEQFF. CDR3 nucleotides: TGCGCCAGCAGCTTGGGGGTAGCGGGAGGACGGAATGAGCAGTTCTTC.

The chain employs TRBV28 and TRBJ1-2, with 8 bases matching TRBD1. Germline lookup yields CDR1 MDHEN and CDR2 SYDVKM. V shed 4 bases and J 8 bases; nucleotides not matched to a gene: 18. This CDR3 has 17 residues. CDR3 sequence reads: CASSSTGEGRSIEGYTF. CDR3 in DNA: TGTGCCAGCAGTTCGACAGGGGAGGGAAGGAGTATAGAGGGCTACACCTTC.